The rows below give T cell receptor beta chains drawn from one sample of a study of T cell clones after liver transplantation. Libraries were prepared by immunoSEQ multiplex PCR; TCRdb keeps only in-frame clonotypes and omits some of them. The repertoire holds more than 10,000 clones, with approximately 73% as singletons. This sample comprised CD8+ T cells from blood, obtained at the 22-month timepoint. The source is a human patient who received a liver transplant. Some of the T cells might come from the graft donor. Each CDR3 is given with its conserved first and last residue. Size tells how often a clone was seen (once, few, many) or the class of an expanded clone, and some rows leave it out.

>.|TRBV13|TRBJ1-6
CASSARQQGSWNSPLHF
>.|TRBV11-3|TRBJ2-7
CASSPDGKEQYF
>.|TRBV19|TRBJ2-2
CASSIYGQAFSELFF
>few|TRBV7-3|TRBJ2-2
CASSLLGGNTGELFF
>.|TRBV7-3|TRBJ2-3
CASSLMGADSDTQYF
>.|TRBV2|TRBJ2-5
CASRGGTEKETQYF
>.|TRBV27|TRBJ2-1
CASSLSMGAREQFF
>.|TRBV30|TRBJ2-3
CAWTRRGGTDTQYF
>.|TRBV9|TRBJ2-3
CASSPAGASSTDTQYF
>.|TRBV7-8|TRBJ1-1
CASSPQGDRANTEAFF
>.|TRBV7-2|TRBJ1-2
CASSLQSLGGYTF
>.|TRBV19|TRBJ2-7
CASSIAQGVAYEQYF
>.|TRBV2|TRBJ2-1
CASSQTSGSYNEQFF
>.|TRBV4-3|TRBJ2-7
CASSQGQAAYEQYF
>.|TRBV4-1|TRBJ1-1
CASSQDLTDTEAFF
>.|TRBV10-3|TRBJ2-3
CAISELIPGEADTQYF
>.|TRBV5-6|TRBJ1-2
CASSLAPGSNNYGYTF
>.|TRBV6-1|TRBJ2-7
CASSEGFGLAPSSYEQYF
>few|TRBV5-1|TRBJ2-1
CASSLGASGSNEQFF
>.|TRBV15|TRBJ2-5
CATSRDRSFQETQYF
>.|TRBV12-5|TRBJ1-2
CASGPDSYGGYTF
>.|TRBV9|TRBJ2-1
CASSVAFGGLNEQFF
>.|TRBV5-1|TRBJ2-3
CASSLVRSGTDTQYF
>.|TRBV6-6|TRBJ2-1
CASSYSGGWGNEQFF
>few|TRBV27|TRBJ1-2
CASSPGTGDYGYTF
>.|TRBV4-1|TRBJ2-1
CASSQDHGGGRNEQFF
>.|TRBV5-4|TRBJ1-6
CASRSVGSYNSPLHF
>.|TRBV5-6|TRBJ2-5
CASSPQGGETQYF
>.|TRBV10-2|TRBJ1-5
CASSEVNSNQPQHF
>.|TRBV27|TRBJ1-2
CASSPYGSAYGYTF
>.|TRBV14|TRBJ2-2
CASSNHNTGELFF
>once|TRBV7-2|TRBJ2-3
CASSPREGGTDTQYF
>once|TRBV6-6|TRBJ2-4
CASRPHEAKNIQYF
>.|TRBV10-3|TRBJ1-5
CAISESGLQGEQPQHF
>once|TRBV27|TRBJ2-1
CASSLSTGGWGNEQFF
>once|TRBV6-5|TRBJ1-4
CASSYSGYNEKLFF
>few|TRBV28|TRBJ2-6
CASSLIGSGANVLTF
>.|TRBV7-3|TRBJ1-5
CASSLDSHQPQHF
>.|TRBV6-6|TRBJ2-1
CASSYSGGKVEQFF
>.|TRBV19|TRBJ2-7
CASSIGTGLLSREQYF
>.|TRBV9|TRBJ1-1
CASSVGGDGTEAFF
>.|TRBV4-1|TRBJ2-1
CASSQDQPDYNEQFF
>.|TRBV27|TRBJ2-6
CASRSPGANVLTF
>.|TRBV6-6|TRBJ1-2
CASSYSGTVYGYTF
>.|TRBV30|TRBJ2-5
CASEREREQETQYF
>.|TRBV15|TRBJ1-5
CATSRGNSGNQPQHF
>.|TRBV6-5|TRBJ1-5
CASSSPGQPQHF
>.|TRBV19|TRBJ2-7
CASSIRAGGIREQYF
>.|TRBV9|TRBJ1-5
CASARSGQGNQPQHF
>.|TRBV10-3|TRBJ2-5
CAISESGGAEETQYF
>.|TRBV7-7|TRBJ2-2
CASSSGQTNTGELFF
>few|TRBV5-1|TRBJ1-2
CASSLGGRYGYTF
>few|TRBV9|TRBJ2-7
CASSVGSSEQYF
>.|TRBV6-4|TRBJ2-3
CASSDSSGNTDTQYF
>medium-sized|TRBV7-9|TRBJ1-2
CASSETRGTGGYTF
>few|TRBV21-1|TRBJ2-7
CASSKLGTGFYEQYF
>.|TRBV13|TRBJ1-2
CASSQGKGAPSYGYTF
>few|TRBV4-1|TRBJ2-1
CASSGPGTINEQFF
>.|TRBV7-6|TRBJ2-7
CASTPGTGGNYEQYF
>.|TRBV27|TRBJ2-6
CASSFGSGANVLTF